This TCR beta chain was sequenced in a study of blood T cell repertoires in COVID-19. TCRdb's copy holds only in-frame clones and misses some; the assay was immunoSEQ multiplex PCR. The sample holds over 150,000 clones, approximately 85% seen once. Unmatched junction bases numbered 6, after V lost 2 bases and J lost 10 bases. The germline gives CDR1 ENHRY, CDR2 SYGVKD. This CDR3 comprises 15 residues. Source material: peripheral blood. This sequence originates from a man aged 55-75 years with COVID-19, enrolled during active disease. This sequence joins TRBV10-3 and TRBJ2-1, with TRBD2 identical over 12 bases. The CDR3 reads CAISERTSGTFEQFF. CDR3 DNA sequence: TGTGCCATCAGTGAGAGGACTAGCGGGACGTTCGAGCAGTTCTTC.